These T cell receptor beta chains were read from a single sample in a study of technical replicates of blood from a handful of donors. The assay was immunoSEQ multiplex PCR, and TCRdb's table has in-frame clones only and misses some. Of tens of thousands of clones in the sample, 93% are singletons; the top ten hold less than 0.3%. Sequencing was done on a sample of T cells isolated from PBMCs. Receptor source: a human donor in good health. CDR3s include the opening cysteine and the closing phenylalanine or tryptophan. A D gene is named only where the DNA matches it firmly. Rows may omit the clone size; those that give it use once, few, many or a size class.

size: NA
J: TRBJ2-5
V: TRBV2
D: TRBD2
DNA: TGTGCCAGCAGTGCGTGGGGACTAGCAGGCGAGACCCAGTACTTC
CDR3: CASSAWGLAGETQYF

size: NA
J: TRBJ1-1
V: TRBV29-1
D: NA
DNA: TGCAGCGTTGAAGCACAGGGCACTGAAGCTTTCTTT
CDR3: CSVEAQGTEAFF

size: NA
J: TRBJ1-5
V: TRBV18
D: NA
DNA: TGTGCCAGCTCACCACTTCGGGATACTAGCAATCAGCCCCAGCATTTT
CDR3: CASSPLRDTSNQPQHF

size: NA
J: TRBJ1-1
V: TRBV7-9
D: TRBD1
DNA: TGTGCCAGCAGCTTAGGAGGGGGCAGCTTCATGAACACTGAAGCTTTCTTT
CDR3: CASSLGGGSFMNTEAFF

size: NA
J: TRBJ2-2
V: TRBV11-2
D: NA
DNA: TGTGCCAGCAGAACTTACAGGGGAGGACTGGCCGGGGAGCTGTTTTTT
CDR3: CASRTYRGGLAGELFF

size: NA
J: TRBJ2-1
V: TRBV7-9
D: NA
DNA: TGTGCGCTAGGGGGATCCTACAATGAGCAGTTCTTC
CDR3: CALGGSYNEQFF

size: once
J: TRBJ2-1
V: TRBV6-1
D: TRBD2
DNA: TGTGCCAGCACGGCTAGCGGGGGTTACAATGAGCAGTTCTTC
CDR3: CASTASGGYNEQFF

size: NA
J: TRBJ1-4
V: TRBV11-2
D: NA
DNA: TGTGCCAGCAGCTTAGTCGGAGCAACTAATGAAAAACTGTTTTTT
CDR3: CASSLVGATNEKLFF

size: NA
J: TRBJ2-7
V: TRBV2
D: NA
DNA: TGTGCCACTTCCCCAGGCCGATTCTACGAGCAGTACTTC
CDR3: CATSPGRFYEQYF

size: NA
J: TRBJ2-1
V: TRBV9
D: NA
DNA: TGTGCCAGCAGCGTCGGGGCCTACAATGAGCAGTTCTTC
CDR3: CASSVGAYNEQFF

size: once
J: TRBJ1-5
V: TRBV5-1
D: NA
DNA: TGCGCCAGCAGCCTAGACAGTATATATCAGCCCCAGCATTTT
CDR3: CASSLDSIYQPQHF

size: NA
J: TRBJ2-1
V: TRBV5-6
D: NA
DNA: TGTGCCAGCAGCCCGGTAACTAGCACATACAATGAGCAGTTCTTC
CDR3: CASSPVTSTYNEQFF

size: NA
J: TRBJ2-1
V: TRBV20-1
D: NA
DNA: TGCAGTGCTGGGGAGAGAGGGCAGTTCTTC
CDR3: CSAGERGQFF

size: NA
J: TRBJ1-1
V: TRBV25-1
D: NA
DNA: TGTGCCAGCAGTGTCGCGGGCGGAAACACTGAAGCTTTCTTT
CDR3: CASSVAGGNTEAFF

size: NA
J: TRBJ2-1
V: TRBV9
D: TRBD1
DNA: TGTGCCAGCAGCGACCGGGACAGCCTCTATTACAATGAGCAGTTCTTC
CDR3: CASSDRDSLYYNEQFF